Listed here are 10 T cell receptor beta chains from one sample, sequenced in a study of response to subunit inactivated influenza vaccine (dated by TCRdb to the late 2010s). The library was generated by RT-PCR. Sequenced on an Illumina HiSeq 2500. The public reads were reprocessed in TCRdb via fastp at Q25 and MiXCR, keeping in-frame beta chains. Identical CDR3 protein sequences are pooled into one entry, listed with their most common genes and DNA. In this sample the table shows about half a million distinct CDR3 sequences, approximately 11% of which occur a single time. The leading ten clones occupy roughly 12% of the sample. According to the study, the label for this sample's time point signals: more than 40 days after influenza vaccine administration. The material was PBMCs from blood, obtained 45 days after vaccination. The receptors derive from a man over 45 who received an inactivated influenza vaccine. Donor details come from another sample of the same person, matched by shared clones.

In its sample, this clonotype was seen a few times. The CDR3 reads CAISESVSGYQETQYF. In DNA, the CDR3 is TGTGCCATCAGTGAGTCTGTTAGCGGGTACCAAGAGACCCAGTACTTC. V and J are TRBV10-3 and TRBJ2-5; TRBD2 matches 7 bases. From germline, CDR1 is ENHRY and CDR2 SYGVKD. This CDR3 is built from 16 residues. V shed 0 bases and J 0 bases; nucleotides not matched to a gene: 4.

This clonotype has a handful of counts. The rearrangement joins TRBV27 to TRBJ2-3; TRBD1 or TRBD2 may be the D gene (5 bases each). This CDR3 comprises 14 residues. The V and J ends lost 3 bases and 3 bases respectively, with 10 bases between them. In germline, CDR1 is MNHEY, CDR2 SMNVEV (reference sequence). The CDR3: CASSLVGRTDTQYF. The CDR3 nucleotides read TGTGCCAGCAGTTTGGTGGGACGAACAGATACGCAGTATTTT.

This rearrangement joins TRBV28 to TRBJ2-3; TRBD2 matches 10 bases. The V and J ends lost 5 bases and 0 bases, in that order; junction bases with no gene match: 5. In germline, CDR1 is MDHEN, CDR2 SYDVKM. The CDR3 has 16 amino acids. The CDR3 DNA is TGTGCCAGCAGTCCCCTTAGCGGGAGGAGCACAGATACGCAGTATTTT. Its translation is CASSPLSGRSTDTQYF.

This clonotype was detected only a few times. The CDR3 protein is CASSLGGGLGNTIYF. As DNA, the CDR3 is TGTGCCAGCAGCTTAGGTGGGGGGTTAGGAAACACCATATATTTT. The chain carries TRBV7-2 and TRBJ1-3, with D possibly being TRBD1 (5 bases). The germline V gene has CDR1 SGHTA and CDR2 FQGNSA. The CDR3 contains 15 residues. V was trimmed by 1 base and J by 4 bases, leaving 11 bases between them. The variable domain in full, completed from reference TRBV7-2 and TRBJ1-3, reads GAGVSQSPSNKVTEKGKDVELRCDPISGHTALYWYRQSLGQGLEFLIYFQGNSAPDKSGLPSDRFSAERTGGSVSTLTIQRTQQEDSAVYLCASSLGGGLGNTIYFGEGSWLTVV.

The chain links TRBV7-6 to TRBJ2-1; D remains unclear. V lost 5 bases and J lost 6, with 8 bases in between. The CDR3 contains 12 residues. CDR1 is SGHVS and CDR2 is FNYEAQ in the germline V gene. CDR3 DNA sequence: TGTGCCAGCAGCGCTCCGACCAATGAGCAGTTCTTC. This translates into CASSAPTNEQFF.

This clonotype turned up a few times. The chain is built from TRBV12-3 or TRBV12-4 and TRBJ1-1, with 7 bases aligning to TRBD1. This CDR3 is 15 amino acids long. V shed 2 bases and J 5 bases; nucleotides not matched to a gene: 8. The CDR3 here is CASSLSDRVGTEAFF. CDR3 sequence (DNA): TGTGCCAGCAGTTTATCCGACAGGGTCGGGACTGAAGCTTTCTTT.

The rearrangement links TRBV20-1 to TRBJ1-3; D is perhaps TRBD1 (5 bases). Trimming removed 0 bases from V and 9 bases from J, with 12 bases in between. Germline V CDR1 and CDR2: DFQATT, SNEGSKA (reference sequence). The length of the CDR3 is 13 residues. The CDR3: CSARDPRRGTIYF. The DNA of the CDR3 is TGCAGTGCTAGAGATCCCCGAAGGGGCACCATATATTTT.

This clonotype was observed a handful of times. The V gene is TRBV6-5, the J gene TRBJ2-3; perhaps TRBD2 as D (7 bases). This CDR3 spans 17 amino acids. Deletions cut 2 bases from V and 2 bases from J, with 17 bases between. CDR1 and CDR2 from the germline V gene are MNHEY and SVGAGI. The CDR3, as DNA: TGTGCCAGCAGTTACCGGGGGGCGCATACCTTCACAGATACGCAGTATTTT. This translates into CASSYRGAHTFTDTQYF.

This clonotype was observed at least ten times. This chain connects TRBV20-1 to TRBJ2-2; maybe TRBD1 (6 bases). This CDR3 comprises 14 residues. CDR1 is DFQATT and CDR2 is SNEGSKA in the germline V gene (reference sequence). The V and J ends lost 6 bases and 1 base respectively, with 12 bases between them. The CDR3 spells CSASLRGNTGELFF. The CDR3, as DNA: TGCAGTGCCTCCCTCAGGGGGAACACCGGGGAGCTGTTTTTT.

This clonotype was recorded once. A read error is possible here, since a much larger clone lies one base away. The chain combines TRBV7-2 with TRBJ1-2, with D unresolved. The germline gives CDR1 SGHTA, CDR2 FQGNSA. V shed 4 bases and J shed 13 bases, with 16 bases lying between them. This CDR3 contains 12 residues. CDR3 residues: CASSSGPSSCTF. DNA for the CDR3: TGTGCCAGCAGCTCCGGGCCGTCGAGCTGCACCTTC.